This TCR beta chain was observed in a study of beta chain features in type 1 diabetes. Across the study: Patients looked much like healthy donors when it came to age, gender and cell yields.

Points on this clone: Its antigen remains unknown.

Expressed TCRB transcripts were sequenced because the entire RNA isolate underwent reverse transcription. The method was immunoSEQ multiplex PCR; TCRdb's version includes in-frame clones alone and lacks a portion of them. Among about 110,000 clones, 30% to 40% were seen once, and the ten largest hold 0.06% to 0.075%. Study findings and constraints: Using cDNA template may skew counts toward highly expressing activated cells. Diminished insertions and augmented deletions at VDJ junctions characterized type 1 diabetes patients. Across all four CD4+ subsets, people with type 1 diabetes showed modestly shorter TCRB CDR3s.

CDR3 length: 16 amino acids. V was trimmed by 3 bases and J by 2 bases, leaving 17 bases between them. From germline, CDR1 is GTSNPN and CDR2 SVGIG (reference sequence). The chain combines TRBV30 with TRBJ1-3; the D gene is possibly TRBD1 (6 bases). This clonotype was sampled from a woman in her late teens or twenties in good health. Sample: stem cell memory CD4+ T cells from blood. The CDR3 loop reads CAWSEGGGVTGNTIYF. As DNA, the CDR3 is TGTGCCTGGAGCGAAGGGGGAGGGGTGACTGGAAACACCATATATTTT.